This entry concerns a single T cell receptor beta chain. The sample belongs to a study of graft-versus-host responses after intestinal transplantation. Study-wide context: Transplantation in recipients was multivisceral, liver-intestinal, or isolated intestinal. The whole recipient group had anti-thymocyte globulin induction followed by tacrolimus and steroids for two to three years.

Repertoires were generated with immunoSEQ multiplex PCR, while TCRdb's copy carries only in-frame clones and drops some. The sample yields tens of thousands of clones, about nine tenths seen once. The source is a human patient who received an intestinal transplant, so some T cells may come from the graft donor. Sequenced here: bone marrow, sampled 700 to 750 days after intestinal transplantation.

CDR3 amino acids: CAPGTFTDTQYF. In DNA form, the CDR3 reads TGTGCTCCTGGGACCTTCACAGATACGCAGTATTTT. The chain links TRBV7-9 to TRBJ2-3, with D perhaps given as TRBD1 or TRBD2 (5 bases each). This CDR3 contains 12 residues. Germline loops: CDR1 SEHNR, CDR2 FQNEAQ (reference sequence).